Many counts were recorded for the clone carrying this T cell receptor (beta chain). CDR3 length: 14 amino acids. V shed 3 bases and J 5 bases; nucleotides not matched to a gene: 2. Germline V gene sequence: CDR1 LNHDA, CDR2 SQIVND (reference sequence). This sample stems from a study of T cells in Graves' hyperthyroidism and ophthalmopathy. Fresh peripheral blood, about 9.9 ml, yielded the PBMCs. The source material, RNA transcripts, was used to amplify TCR beta CDR3 regions. Primed by the HTBI set, a first-round RT-PCR was run on the TCR CDR3. One entry per CDR3 protein, called by TCRdb with MiXCR from the multiplex PCR reads. The sample lists 450,000 to 650,000 distinct CDR3 sequences, less than 25% occurring once.

This clonotype was obtained from a man aged 18 to 35 with Graves' hyperthyroidism. Specimen: blood. The chain carries TRBV19 and TRBJ1-5, with 9 bases aligning to TRBD1. CDR3 in amino acids: CASSIDRGYQPQHF. CDR3 nucleotide sequence: TGTGCCAGTAGTATCGACAGGGGGTATCAGCCCCAGCATTTT.